This TCR beta chain stems from a study of T-cell memory formation after mild COVID-19. Study-wide results and caveats: CD4/CD8 balance characterized clones contracting day 15 to 85, and CD4+ skew characterized later expanders. Among CD4+ contracting clones, most were CM and EM, and CD8+ ones EMRA. Pre-infection memory showed some responding clones, and this suggested that cross-reactive memory joined.

TCRdb reprocessed the 5' RACE reads via MiXCR and lists one record per CDR3 protein. The repertoire holds approximately 290,000 distinct CDR3 sequences, approximately 19% seen once, with roughly 21% in the top ten. About this clonotype: Its antigen is currently unknown.

The receptor's source is a man between 18 and 29 years old who had mild COVID-19 (a few samples of this study predate the infection). Cell type and time point are not known. The specimen sequenced was PBMCs or a T cell subset sorted from them (not recorded which).

CDR3 DNA: TGTGCCAGCAGACACAGACCAGGGACCACAGATACGCAGTATTTT. This encodes CASRHRPGTTDTQYF. The chain couples TRBV11-1 to TRBJ2-3; D possibly matches TRBD1 or TRBD2 (5 bases each). The CDR3 sequence is 15 residues long. V shed 6 bases and J shed 2 bases, with 15 bases lying between them. The V gene's germline CDR1 is SGHAT and CDR2 FQDESV (reference sequence). Combining the CDR3 with reference TRBV11-1 and TRBJ2-3 gives the whole variable domain EAEVAQSPRYKITEKSQAVAFWCDPISGHATLYWYRQILGQGPELLVQFQDESVVDDSQLPKDRFSAERLKGVDSTLKIQPAELGDSAMYLCASRHRPGTTDTQYFGPGTRLTVL.